One sample yielded the 21 T cell receptor beta chains listed below, sequenced in a study of beta chain features in type 1 diabetes. Since all of the isolated RNA was reverse transcribed, expressed TCRB transcripts were what got sequenced. Assay: immunoSEQ multiplex PCR; the TCRdb copy retains only in-frame clones and omits some. In the table there are roughly 140,000 clones, around 10% of which are singletons. The specimen sequenced was central memory CD4+ T cells from blood. Receptors originate from a man between 18 and 35 years old in good health.

The chain uses TRBV28 and TRBJ2-4, with 11 bases lining up with TRBD1. This CDR3 has 16 amino acids. The germline V gene has CDR1 MDHEN and CDR2 SYDVKM. The V segment lost 4 bases and the J segment 4 bases; nucleotides outside the gene matches: 6. The CDR3 nucleotides read TGTGCCAGCAGTTCGGACAGGGGGCGCAGAAAAAACATTCAGTACTTC. Residues: CASSSDRGRRKNIQYF. The full variable domain, with the rest looked up from reference TRBV28 and TRBJ2-4, is DVKVTQSSRYLVKRTGEKVFLECVQDMDHENMFWYRQDPGLGLRLIYFSYDVKMKEKGDIPEGYSVSREKKERFSLILESASTNQTSMYLCASSSDRGRRKNIQYFGAGTRLSVL.

This clone came up a few times. The chain links TRBV10-3 to TRBJ2-2; TRBD1 matches 7 bases. The trim removed 6 bases at V and 6 bases at J, leaving 7 bases unmatched. Germline-derived CDR1 and CDR2 are ENHRY and SYGVKD. CDR3 length: 14 residues. CDR3 coding DNA: TGTGCCATCAGGCCCGTGACAGGGTCCGGGGAGCTGTTTTTT. Amino acid sequence: CAIRPVTGSGELFF.

The chain employs TRBV15 and TRBJ2-1, with 9 bases identical to TRBD2. CDR3 size: 17 residues. V shed 5 bases and J 5 bases; nucleotides not matched to a gene: 13. Germline lookup yields CDR1 LNHNV and CDR2 YYDKDF (reference sequence). This chain's CDR3 is CATSGRLAVFYHNEQFF. The CDR3 nucleotides are TGTGCCACCAGCGGAAGACTAGCGGTGTTTTATCACAATGAGCAGTTCTTC. Combining the CDR3 with reference TRBV15 and TRBJ2-1 gives the whole variable domain DAMVIQNPRYQVTQFGKPVTLSCSQTLNHNVMYWYQQKSSQAPKLLFHYYDKDFNNEADTPDNFQSRRPNTSFCFLDIRSPGLGDTAMYLCATSGRLAVFYHNEQFFGPGTRLTVL.

This clone was found a few times. V gene TRBV4-1 combines with J gene TRBJ2-5; 9 nucleotides agree with TRBD1. The CDR3 runs to 14 residues. Germline CDR1 is MGHRA and CDR2 is YSYEKL. After removal of 4 bases from V and 4 bases from J, the junction contained 4 bases not matched to a gene. CDR3 sequence (DNA): TGCGCCAGCAGCCTACAGGGGGCGGGAGAGACCCAGTACTTC. Encoded protein: CASSLQGAGETQYF.

This clone was seen many times. The genes are TRBV14 and TRBJ2-1, with 8 bases that match TRBD1. The CDR3 is 15 residues long. The ends lost 4 bases at V and 7 bases at J; junction bases unmatched: 9. Germline V gene data show CDR1 as SGHDN and CDR2 as FVKESK. In DNA form, the CDR3 reads TGTGCCAGCAGCCCCATGGCAACAGGGGGGAATGAGCAGTTCTTC. Translated, it gives CASSPMATGGNEQFF.

The chain links TRBV14 to TRBJ2-5; TRBD2 agrees at 8 bases. The DNA end lines up better with TRBJ2-7; the J call may be wrong. The CDR3 consists of 15 residues. In germline, CDR1 is SGHDN, CDR2 FVKESK. The CDR3 DNA reads TGTGCCAGCAGCCCGGAACTAGCGGAGACCTACGAGCAGTACTTC. It yields the protein CASSPELAETYEQYF.

This rearrangement joins TRBV7-9 to TRBJ1-2; the match to TRBD1 covers 7 bases. The CDR3 covers 13 residues. CDR1 SEHNR and CDR2 FQNEAQ come from the germline V gene (reference sequence). The J segment lost 4 bases and the V segment lost 5 bases, leaving 4 bases of the junction unmatched. For the CDR3, the DNA is TGTGCCAGCAGCCGGGGACAGACCTATGGCTACACCTTC. This translates into CASSRGQTYGYTF.

As regards this clone: Just one base apart from a much larger clone, this may be a read error. The chain carries TRBV6-6 and TRBJ2-7; 10 bases are a match to TRBD1. The CDR3 has 15 residues. Germline lookup yields CDR1 MNHNY and CDR2 SVGAGI (reference sequence). V shed 10 bases, J shed 5 bases, and the junction held 14 bases outside the gene matches. CDR3 coding DNA: TGTGCCACTAGTCCCCGGGACAGGGGATCCCACGAGCAGTACTTC. This encodes CATSPRDRGSHEQYF.

This rearrangement joins TRBV4-3 to TRBJ2-7; 8 nucleotides match TRBD1. CDR1 and CDR2 (germline): LGHNA, YSLEER. The V and J ends lost 3 bases and 8 bases, in that order; junction bases with no gene match: 9. The CDR3 is made up of 14 amino acids. In DNA, the CDR3 is TGCGCCAGCAGCCACGCCGGACAGGGTGACAAGCAGTACTTC. Translation: CASSHAGQGDKQYF.

This clone was recorded a few times. This chain joins TRBV4-2 and TRBJ2-5; unclear D gene. This CDR3 comprises 15 residues. V lost 1 base and J lost 3, with 12 bases in between. The germline V gene encodes CDR1 LGHNA and CDR2 YNFKEQ. The CDR3 loop is CASSQGVTFEETQYF. CDR3 DNA: TGTGCCAGCAGCCAAGGCGTGACATTCGAAGAGACCCAGTACTTC.

This clone was counted a few times. V gene TRBV9 combines with J gene TRBJ2-3; 9 nucleotides align to TRBD2. This CDR3 is 17 amino acids long. V dropped 2 bases and J dropped 0; count of bases not matched to a gene: 7. Germline loops: CDR1 SGDLS, CDR2 YYNGEE. CDR3 nucleotides: TGTGCCAGCAGCGTGCGACCTAGCGGGACTAGCACAGATACGCAGTATTTT. Its protein is CASSVRPSGTSTDTQYF.

This sequence joins TRBV25-1 and TRBJ2-3, with TRBD2 matching over 12 bases. J was trimmed by 4 bases and V by 5 bases; bases with no gene match: 4. The CDR3 runs 15 residues. Germline-derived CDR1 and CDR2 are MGHDK and SYGVNS. CDR3 residues: CASSSGTSGSDTQYF. As DNA, the CDR3 is TGTGCCAGCAGTAGCGGGACTAGCGGGTCAGATACGCAGTATTTT.

This clone was detected only a few times. This sequence joins TRBV14 and TRBJ1-2; D call uncertain. The germline CDR1 and CDR2 sequences are SGHDN and FVKESK. The ends were cut back, 0 bases at V and 8 bases at J, with 4 bases in the middle. The CDR3 loop spans 11 amino acids. CDR3 bases: TGTGCCAGCAGCCAAGAACACGGCTACACCTTC. It codes for CASSQEHGYTF.

This clone occurred a few times. This rearrangement joins TRBV4-3 to TRBJ1-5, with D perhaps matching TRBD1 (6 bases). V lost 6 bases and J 4 bases, leaving 13 bases between the germline ends. The CDR3 contains 14 residues. Germline lookup yields CDR1 LGHNA and CDR2 YSLEER. Here the CDR3 DNA reads TGCGCCAGCAGTGGGGGGGCAGGTAATCAGCCCCAGCATTTT. It translates to CASSGGAGNQPQHF.

The chain joins TRBV15 to TRBJ2-1, with 9 bases aligning to TRBD2. The trim removed 4 bases at V and 8 bases at J, leaving 9 bases unmatched. The CDR3 sequence is 15 residues long. Germline V gene lookup returns CDR1 LNHNV and CDR2 YYDKDF (reference sequence). The DNA for the CDR3 is TGTGCCACCAGCAAGGCCAGCGGGAGGAGGGATGAGCAGTTCTTC. Amino acid sequence: CATSKASGRRDEQFF.

The rearrangement uses TRBV29-1 and TRBJ2-5, with D unresolved. The V end lost 3 bases, the J end lost 5 bases, and 10 bases lay between the germline ends. Germline CDR1 reads SQVTM; CDR2 reads ANQGSEA. This CDR3 is built from 12 residues. DNA for the CDR3: TGCAGCGTTGAGGGCCTCACTGAGACCCAGTACTTC. This codes for CSVEGLTETQYF.

Only a few counts were recorded for this clone. The genes are TRBV29-1 and TRBJ2-1; 7 nucleotides line up with TRBD1. Germline V gene data show CDR1 as SQVTM and CDR2 as ANQGSEA. This CDR3 has 15 residues. The trim removed 5 bases at V and 4 bases at J, leaving 11 bases unmatched. The CDR3 DNA reads TGCAGCGTTACAGGGGCCCACAATAAATACAATGAGCAGTTCTTC. This sequence encodes CSVTGAHNKYNEQFF.

In this sample, this clone turned up many times. The rearrangement links TRBV6-6 to TRBJ1-1; D is ambiguous. The V end was cut by 7 bases, the J end by 6 bases, with 15 bases between. CDR3 length equals 13 residues. Looked up from germline, CDR1 is MNHNY and CDR2 is SVGAGI (reference sequence). The CDR3 loop reads CASNKYGPAEAFF. In nucleotides, the CDR3 is TGTGCCAGCAATAAATACGGCCCTGCTGAAGCTTTCTTT.

Only a few counts were recorded for this clone. The chain has TRBV7-2 and TRBJ1-1, with unresolved D. This CDR3 spans 12 amino acids. CDR1 SGHTA and CDR2 FQGNSA come from the germline V gene. V was clipped by 1 base and J by 11 bases, with 11 bases between them. As DNA, the CDR3 is TGTGCCAGCAGCTTAGAGCCGCAAACGGCTTTCTTT. Amino acids: CASSLEPQTAFF.

This clone has more than one count but fewer than ten. This chain uses TRBV23-1 with TRBJ2-1, with D maybe TRBD2 (6 bases). TRBV23-1 is placed among ORFs of uncertain function. The V gene lost 4 bases and the J gene lost 0 bases, with 16 bases spanning the gap. The CDR3 sequence is 17 residues long. CDR3 in DNA: TGCGCCAGCAGTCCCCTCGGGGGTCCACGCTCCTACAATGAGCAGTTCTTC. As protein: CASSPLGGPRSYNEQFF.

This clone was seen only a few times. The CDR3 region is CASSLGTTRTDTQYF. Written as DNA, the CDR3 is TGTGCCAGCAGTTTAGGGACTACCCGCACAGATACGCAGTATTTT. This chain uses TRBV28 with TRBJ2-3, with TRBD2 matching 7 bases. V shed 2 bases, J shed 1 base, and the junction held 3 bases outside the gene matches. Germline V gene lookup returns CDR1 MDHEN and CDR2 SYDVKM. The CDR3 is 15 residues long. The full variable domain, rest sourced from reference TRBV28 and TRBJ2-3, is DVKVTQSSRYLVKRTGEKVFLECVQDMDHENMFWYRQDPGLGLRLIYFSYDVKMKEKGDIPEGYSVSREKKERFSLILESASTNQTSMYLCASSLGTTRTDTQYFGPGTRLTVL.